The 23 T cell receptor beta chains listed next were all sequenced from one sample in a study of blood T cell repertoires in COVID-19. Only in-frame clones appear in the TCRdb table, and some are missing; sequencing was by immunoSEQ multiplex PCR. The sample consists of about 250,000 clones, approximately 88% of them appearing once. The specimen sequenced was PBMCs or T cells enriched from blood (not recorded which). The receptors come from a woman aged 25 to 39 with acute COVID-19.

The rearrangement joins TRBV7-2 to TRBJ2-6; D unresolved. V lost 6 bases and J lost 4, with 13 bases in between. Per germline, CDR1 SGHTA and CDR2 FQGNSA. This CDR3 is 15 amino acids long. The CDR3 is CASSSPLFGANVLTF. The CDR3 DNA follows: TGTGCCAGCAGTTCTCCTCTGTTCGGGGCCAACGTCCTGACTTTC.

The chain employs TRBV19 and TRBJ2-2; no clear D. The CDR3 runs 15 residues. The germline CDR1 and CDR2 sequences are LNHDA and SQIVND (reference sequence). The V end was cut by 7 bases, the J end by 0 bases, with 12 bases between. CDR3 residues: CASTRLASNTGELFF. For the CDR3, the DNA is TGTGCCAGTACCCGATTGGCTTCGAACACCGGGGAGCTGTTTTTT.

This chain links TRBV6-2 or TRBV6-3 with TRBJ1-1; 7 positions agree with TRBD1. After removal of 4 bases from V and 1 base from J, the junction contained 3 bases not matched to a gene. Germline V gene sequence: CDR1 MNHEY, CDR2 SVGEGT. The CDR3 extends over 14 amino acids. CDR3 amino acids: CASSSQGRNTEAFF. The CDR3 region has the DNA TGTGCCAGCAGTTCACAGGGGCGGAACACTGAAGCTTTCTTT.

V gene TRBV5-8 combines with J gene TRBJ1-4; 8 bases align to TRBD1. After removal of 6 bases from V and 5 bases from J, the junction contained 6 bases not matched to a gene. There are 14 residues in the CDR3. From germline, CDR1 is SGHTS and CDR2 YDEGEE. In nucleotides, the CDR3 is TGTGCCAGCAACACGGACAGGGTGAATGAAAAACTGTTTTTT. Protein sequence: CASNTDRVNEKLFF. The complete variable domain, with remaining parts taken from reference TRBV5-8 and TRBJ1-4, reads EAGVTQSPTHLIKTRGQQATLRCSPISGHTSVYWYQQALGLGLQFLLWYDEGEERNRGNFPPRFSGRQFPNYSSELNVNALELEDSALYLCASNTDRVNEKLFFGSGTQLSVL.

The gene calls are TRBV6-2 or TRBV6-3 and TRBJ2-7, with D possibly matching TRBD2 (5 bases). This CDR3 contains 15 residues. CDR1 and CDR2 (germline): MNHEY, SVGEGT. Trimming took 2 bases from V and 2 from J, leaving 13 bases between them. The CDR3 is CASSYGIDGAYEQYF. For the CDR3, the DNA is TGTGCCAGCAGTTACGGGATTGACGGGGCCTACGAGCAGTACTTC.

The chain joins TRBV25-1 to TRBJ1-1; 11 nucleotides align to TRBD1. The trim removed 5 bases at V and 6 bases at J, leaving 8 bases unmatched. CDR3 length: 15 residues. Germline loops: CDR1 MGHDK, CDR2 SYGVNS. The CDR3 sequence is CASSSRTGGESEAFF. CDR3 DNA: TGTGCCAGCAGTTCCCGGACAGGGGGCGAATCTGAAGCTTTCTTT. The full variable domain, in which reference TRBV25-1 and TRBJ1-1 provide the parts outside the CDR3, is EADIYQTPRYLVIGTGKKITLECSQTMGHDKMYWYQQDPGMELHLIHYSYGVNSTEKGDLSSESTVSRIRTEHFPLTLESARPSHTSQYLCASSSRTGGESEAFFGQGTRLTVV.

J is TRBJ1-4 and V is TRBV29-1; 8 positions agree with TRBD1. There are 14 residues in the CDR3. The V segment lost 5 bases and the J segment 6 bases; nucleotides outside the gene matches: 8. Germline lookup yields CDR1 SQVTM and CDR2 ANQGSEA. CDR3 coding DNA: TGCAGCGTTAGGGCCCCGACAGGGGATGAAAAACTGTTTTTT. Protein sequence: CSVRAPTGDEKLFF.

The chain links TRBV12-3 or TRBV12-4 to TRBJ1-2; D remains ambiguous. The CDR3 covers 13 residues. Trimming took 5 bases from V and 7 from J, leaving 14 bases between them. The CDR3 sequence: CASSPSGGLGYTF. CDR3 bases: TGTGCCAGCAGTCCCTCGGGAGGGCTTGGCTACACCTTC.

The chain joins TRBV7-9 to TRBJ2-3; weak D call: TRBD1 (5 bases). The CDR3 has 15 residues. The V gene lost 5 bases and the J gene lost 1 base, with 13 bases spanning the gap. Germline V CDR1 and CDR2: SEHNR, FQNEAQ (reference sequence). CDR3 amino acids: CASSPRAERTDTQYF. The CDR3 nucleotides are TGTGCCAGCAGCCCCAGGGCGGAACGCACAGATACGCAGTATTTT.

This clone was seen just once. The J gene is TRBJ1-3, the V gene TRBV25-1; the match to TRBD1 covers 8 bases. Trimming took 6 bases from V and 0 from J; bases not matched to a gene: 1. The CDR3 spans 14 residues. Per the germline V gene, CDR1 is MGHDK and CDR2 is SYGVNS. The CDR3 region is CASRGTGSGNTIYF. The DNA of the CDR3 is TGTGCCAGCAGGGGGACAGGCTCTGGAAACACCATATATTTT.

This clone has only one observation. One end of the junction does not line up with germline, which may come from a read error. V is TRBV7-9 and J is TRBJ1-1, with unresolved D. Germline values: CDR1 SEHNR, CDR2 FQNEAQ (reference sequence). This CDR3 comprises 13 residues. The CDR3 here is CASSLGQKHSFHF. In DNA form, the CDR3 reads TGTGCCAGCAGCTTAGGCCAAAAGCACAGCTTTCACTTT.

The V call is TRBV6-2 or TRBV6-3, the J call TRBJ2-5, with a possible D match to TRBD2 (7 bases). The CDR3 is made up of 14 amino acids. Germline V CDR1 and CDR2: MNHEY, SVGEGT. Trimming removed 4 bases from V and 4 bases from J, with 13 bases in between. Here the CDR3 DNA reads TGTGCCAGCAGTTGGGGGGGGCCGGGAGAGACCCAGTACTTC. Protein: CASSWGGPGETQYF.

The V gene is TRBV27, the J gene TRBJ1-2, with TRBD1 identical over 11 bases. Germline lookup yields CDR1 MNHEY and CDR2 SMNVEV (reference sequence). The CDR3 consists of 17 residues. V trimming: 1 base; J trimming: 2 bases; junction bases outside the gene matches: 6. CDR3 residues: CASSLFGQGARNYGYTF. The DNA for the CDR3 is TGTGCCAGCAGTTTATTCGGACAGGGGGCGCGGAACTATGGCTACACCTTC.

J is TRBJ1-4 and V is TRBV12-5, with D maybe TRBD1 (5 bases). Trimming shortened V by 4 bases and J by 3 bases, and 15 bases separated the two germline ends. The CDR3 is made up of 16 amino acids. Germline-derived CDR1 and CDR2 are LGHNT and FRNRAP. CDR3 region: CASGWSLGDSNEKLFF. CDR3 coding DNA: TGTGCTAGTGGTTGGTCTCTTGGGGACTCTAATGAAAAACTGTTTTTT.

The J gene is TRBJ1-2, the V gene TRBV25-1; 9 bases match TRBD1. V lost 6 bases and J lost 1; bases outside the gene matches: 6. Germline CDR1 and CDR2: MGHDK and SYGVNS. The CDR3 is 15 amino acids. The CDR3 DNA follows: TGTGCCAGCAGCCCGCCGGGACAGGGTAACTATGGCTACACCTTC. Amino acid sequence: CASSPPGQGNYGYTF.

The V gene is TRBV5-8, the J gene TRBJ1-2, with D possibly matching TRBD1 (5 bases). V was cut by 4 bases and J by 8 bases, with 15 bases left in between. Germline CDR1 SGHTS, CDR2 YDEGEE. CDR3 size: 13 residues. This chain's CDR3 is CASSPYGHRGYTF. Written as DNA, the CDR3 is TGTGCCAGCAGCCCGTACGGTCACAGGGGCTACACCTTC.

The chain carries TRBV5-1 and TRBJ1-6, with 9 bases identical to TRBD1. Germline V gives CDR1 SGHRS, CDR2 YFSETQ. This CDR3 has 14 amino acids. V gave up 5 bases and J gave up 12 bases; unmatched junction bases: 9. CDR3 sequence: CASSLPGQGEPLHF. The CDR3 region has the DNA TGCGCCAGCAGTCTCCCGGGACAGGGTGAACCCCTCCACTTT. Using reference TRBV5-1 and TRBJ1-6 for the parts outside the CDR3, the full variable domain is KAGVTQTPRYLIKTRGQQVTLSCSPISGHRSVSWYQQTPGQGLQFLFEYFSETQRNKGNFPGRFSGRQFSNSRSEMNVSTLELGDSALYLCASSLPGQGEPLHFGNGTRLTVT.

The rearrangement links TRBV5-1 to TRBJ1-1; TRBD1 matches at 10 bases. Per the germline V gene, CDR1 is SGHRS and CDR2 is YFSETQ. There are 17 residues in the CDR3. V dropped 6 bases and J dropped 4; count of bases not matched to a gene: 15. CDR3 loop: CASTPGDRGGVATEAFF. In DNA, the CDR3 is TGCGCCAGCACCCCCGGGGACAGGGGAGGGGTGGCCACTGAAGCTTTCTTT.

The chain uses TRBV12-3 or TRBV12-4 and TRBJ2-5, with TRBD1 matching over 7 bases. This CDR3 contains 13 residues. After removal of 4 bases from V and 5 bases from J, the junction contained 4 bases not matched to a gene. The CDR3 spells CASSSTGVETQYF. DNA of the CDR3: TGTGCCAGCAGTTCCACAGGGGTGGAGACCCAGTACTTC.

The V call is TRBV6-5, the J call TRBJ1-1; the match to TRBD1 covers 8 bases. The CDR3 is 13 residues long. The germline V gene encodes CDR1 MNHEY and CDR2 SVGAGI. V lost 5 bases to trimming and J lost 7 bases; unmatched junction nucleotides: 6. Here the CDR3 reads CASSPGTGSEAFF. As DNA, the CDR3 is TGTGCCAGCAGTCCGGGGACAGGAAGTGAAGCTTTCTTT.

This clone was seen just once. CDR3 amino acids: CASSLGRTGPTEKLFF. CDR3 nucleotide sequence: TGTGCCAGCAGCCTCGGTAGGACAGGCCCAACGGAAAAACTGTTTTTT. V is TRBV7-9 and J is TRBJ1-4; 7 bases match TRBD1. CDR3 length: 16 amino acids. V was clipped by 5 bases and J by 8 bases; unmatched bases: 14. Per germline, CDR1 SEHNR and CDR2 FQNEAQ (reference sequence).

CDR3 in amino acids: CASSDRGGYGYTF. In DNA, the CDR3 is TGTGCCAGCAGTGACAGGGGTGGCTATGGCTACACCTTC. The chain employs TRBV6-4 and TRBJ1-2; D is possibly TRBD1 (5 bases). CDR1 and CDR2 from the germline V gene are MRHNA and SNTAGT. Trimming took off 2 bases at V and 4 bases at J, with 8 bases between the two ends. CDR3 size: 13 residues.

As regards this clone: The same CDR3 can be traced to other DNA sequences in this sample. In nucleotides, the CDR3 is TGTGCCAGCTCACCCGACAGCATGAACACTGAAGCTTTCTTT. Translating gives CASSPDSMNTEAFF. The rearrangement uses TRBV18 and TRBJ1-1; a possible D gene is TRBD1 (5 bases). This CDR3 contains 14 residues. V lost 3 bases and J 0 bases, leaving 8 bases between the germline ends. Germline assignment: CDR1 KGHSH and CDR2 LQKENI.